This T cell receptor beta chain was sequenced in a study of circulating and synovial CD4+ cells in juvenile arthritis. Samples derive from patients with active juvenile idiopathic arthritis. Germline CDR1 reads MDHEN; CDR2 reads SYDVKM. The trim removed 3 bases at V and 5 bases at J, leaving 7 bases unmatched. The CDR3 extends over 15 amino acids. Remarks on this clone: The antigen is unknown.

Clones were read by immunoSEQ multiplex PCR, and TCRdb kept only the in-frame ones, dropping some. This sample has over 13,000 clones, with roughly 88% found just once. Overall study findings and caveats: Diversity here was lower than in bulk blood CD4 cells. Circulating pathogenic-like lymphocytes shared a substantially higher fraction of CDR3 sequences with synovium than bulk blood. CPL versus bulk CD4 samples: T cell genome counts differed by at least an order of magnitude.

The rearrangement links TRBV28 to TRBJ1-2, with 9 nucleotides matching TRBD1. The sample taken for sequencing was CD4+ T cells from synovial fluid. The TCR originated in a human patient with juvenile idiopathic arthritis. Some clones in this sample may be carry-over from other donors' samples. The DNA for the CDR3 is TGTGCCAGCAGTTTGGGGACAGGGCCTGGGTATGGCTACACCTTC. Encoded protein: CASSLGTGPGYGYTF.